This passage covers 7 T cell receptor beta chains from one sample sequenced in a study of cytomegalovirus exposure and HLA in healthy donors. Vbeta (60) and Jbeta (13) primers were used in the PCR. The repertoire was sequenced with immunoSEQ multiplex PCR; TCRdb's copy has only in-frame clones and lacks some. The data contain under 200,000 clones, approximately 80% of them singletons. The sequencing input was PBMCs. These TCRs come from a young man in good health and CMV-seropositive.

V gene TRBV9 combines with J gene TRBJ2-3, with 10 bases aligning to TRBD2. The CDR3 loop spans 15 amino acids. With V trimmed by 0 bases and J by 5 bases, 3 bases remained unmatched. The germline gives CDR1 SGDLS, CDR2 YYNGEE. This CDR3 is CASSVELAGLDTQYF. The CDR3 DNA is TGTGCCAGCAGCGTAGAACTAGCGGGGCTAGATACGCAGTATTTT. Full variable domain (outside the CDR3, taken from reference TRBV9 and TRBJ2-3): DSGVTQTPKHLITATGQRVTLRCSPRSGDLSVYWYQQSLDQGLQFLIQYYNGEERAKGNILERFSAQQFPDLHSELNLSSLELGDSALYFCASSVELAGLDTQYFGPGTRLTVL.

The genes are TRBV6-1 and TRBJ2-7; D possibly corresponds to TRBD2 (5 bases). The CDR3 has 15 amino acids. Trimming stripped 6 bases from V and 3 bases from J, with 18 bases between. CDR1 is MNHNS and CDR2 is SASEGT in the germline V gene. The CDR3 sequence: CASSALGPTNYEQYF. CDR3 nucleotide sequence: TGTGCCAGCAGCGCACTAGGTCCGACAAACTACGAGCAGTACTTC.

The rearrangement links TRBV2 to TRBJ1-2; 9 bases match TRBD1. Germline CDR1 is SNHLY and CDR2 is FYNNEI. This CDR3 spans 15 amino acids. The V and J ends lost 6 bases and 5 bases, in that order; junction bases with no gene match: 10. Here the CDR3 DNA reads TGTGCCAGCAGCGCCCAACAGGGGGCAGGATATGGCTACACCTTC. This gives the protein CASSAQQGAGYGYTF.

V and J are TRBV5-4 and TRBJ2-6, with 10 bases lining up with TRBD1. After removal of 4 bases from V and 3 bases from J, the junction contained 7 bases not matched to a gene. The V gene's germline CDR1 is SGHNT and CDR2 YYREEE (reference sequence). The CDR3 loop spans 17 amino acids. The CDR3 loop is CASSERQGAGGANVLTF. CDR3 coding DNA: TGTGCCAGCAGCGAACGACAGGGGGCGGGTGGGGCCAACGTCCTGACTTTC.

The CDR3, as DNA: TGTGCCAGCAGTATCTTGGGACAGGTTCTTGAAGCTTTCTTT. It yields the protein CASSILGQVLEAFF. The V and J genes are TRBV28 and TRBJ1-1; 8 positions match TRBD1. The V gene end was trimmed by 5 bases and the J gene end by 7 bases; junction bases not matched to a gene: 9. The CDR3 runs to 14 residues. Germline lookup yields CDR1 MDHEN and CDR2 SYDVKM.

About this clone: The sample holds other DNA sequences that translate to the same CDR3. This sequence joins TRBV7-9 and TRBJ2-3; perhaps TRBD2 as D (5 bases). The V gene lost 0 bases and the J gene lost 1 base, with 5 bases spanning the gap. The CDR3 runs 14 residues. In germline, CDR1 is SEHNR, CDR2 FQNEAQ (reference sequence). This chain's CDR3 is CASSLASGTDTQYF. As DNA, the CDR3 is TGTGCCAGCAGCTTAGCTAGCGGCACAGATACGCAGTATTTT.

The rearrangement links TRBV5-1 to TRBJ2-7, with a weak D call TRBD1 (6 bases). Looked up from germline, CDR1 is SGHRS and CDR2 is YFSETQ. Trimming cost V 0 bases and J 1 base, with 8 bases left between them. The CDR3 sequence is 14 residues long. CDR3 in DNA: TGCGCCAGCAGCTTGGGACAGGTTTCCTACGAGCAGTACTTC. It yields the protein CASSLGQVSYEQYF.